Shown below are 8 T cell receptor beta chains from a single sample sequenced in a study of blood T cell repertoires in COVID-19. Only in-frame clones appear in the TCRdb table, and some are missing; sequencing was by immunoSEQ multiplex PCR. Here the sample spans about 140,000 clones, around 85% being singletons. The sequencing input was peripheral blood. The receptors were sampled from a human donor in a cohort sampled during active COVID-19.

The chain has TRBV6-5 and TRBJ1-3; D might be TRBD1 (5 bases). CDR1 is MNHEY, CDR2 SVGAGI, per germline. The CDR3 totals 15 residues. Deletions cut 6 bases from V and 4 bases from J, with 16 bases between. The CDR3 coding sequence is TGTGCCAGCAGGACAACCGGGACTTCAGGAAACACCATATATTTT. It yields the protein CASRTTGTSGNTIYF.

V and J are TRBV9 and TRBJ2-7, with TRBD2 identical over 8 bases. The germline V gene has CDR1 SGDLS and CDR2 YYNGEE. This CDR3 is 16 amino acids long. The V gene end was trimmed by 0 bases and the J gene end by 0 bases; junction bases not matched to a gene: 5. CDR3 coding DNA: TGTGCCAGCAGCGTAGGGACTAGCCGGGGCTCCTACGAGCAGTACTTC. Translating gives CASSVGTSRGSYEQYF.

V gene TRBV10-1 combines with J gene TRBJ2-2; 13 nucleotides line up with TRBD2. The germline V gene encodes CDR1 WNHNN and CDR2 SYGVQD (reference sequence). This CDR3 has 16 amino acids. The V segment lost 6 bases and the J segment 6 bases; nucleotides outside the gene matches: 7. CDR3 coding DNA: TGCGCCAGCAGGGGAGGACTAGCGGGAGCTGCCGGGGAGCTGTTTTTT. It encodes CASRGGLAGAAGELFF.

The V and J genes are TRBV15 and TRBJ2-7; weak D call: TRBD2 (6 bases). V lost 5 bases and J lost 5, with 10 bases in between. The CDR3 runs to 12 residues. Germline CDR1 is LNHNV and CDR2 is YYDKDF (reference sequence). CDR3 DNA sequence: TGTGCCACCAGCCGGGACTCGAACGAGCAGTACTTC. Protein: CATSRDSNEQYF.

This chain uses TRBV3-1 (or the pseudogene TRBV3-2) with TRBJ1-2; a weak D match, TRBD1 (5 bases). V shed 5 bases and J shed 5 bases, with 9 bases lying between them. The germline V gene encodes CDR1 LGHDT and CDR2 YNNKEL (reference sequence). The CDR3 extends over 12 amino acids. CDR3 sequence reads: CASSGGWYGYTF. The CDR3 DNA is TGTGCCAGCAGCGGGGGGTGGTATGGCTACACCTTC.

The J gene is TRBJ2-7, the V gene TRBV4-3; unclear D gene. Trimming left V 0 bases short and J 3 bases short, with 6 bases between. Germline V gene data show CDR1 as LGHNA and CDR2 as YSLEER. This CDR3 region has 13 residues. The CDR3 nucleotides are TGCGCCAGCAGCCAAGAAAACAGCTACGAGCAGTACTTC. It translates to CASSQENSYEQYF.

V is TRBV28 and J is TRBJ1-5, with D tentatively TRBD1 (6 bases). The CDR3 consists of 16 residues. V was pared by 0 bases and J by 6 bases, with 15 bases between. Germline values: CDR1 MDHEN, CDR2 SYDVKM. CDR3 in DNA: TGTGCCAGCAGTTTATGGGGGCAGGGGAGTGTTCAGCCCCAGCATTTT. Translation gives CASSLWGQGSVQPQHF.

The rearrangement joins TRBV28 to TRBJ2-7, with D possibly being TRBD2 (6 bases). V lost 1 base, J lost 7 bases, and 20 bases lay in between. The CDR3 is made up of 16 amino acids. CDR1 and CDR2 from the germline V gene are MDHEN and SYDVKM. The CDR3 nucleotides read TGTGCCAGCAGTTTATCCGGTGTAGATGTAGGGAGGGAGCAGTACTTC. Translation gives CASSLSGVDVGREQYF.